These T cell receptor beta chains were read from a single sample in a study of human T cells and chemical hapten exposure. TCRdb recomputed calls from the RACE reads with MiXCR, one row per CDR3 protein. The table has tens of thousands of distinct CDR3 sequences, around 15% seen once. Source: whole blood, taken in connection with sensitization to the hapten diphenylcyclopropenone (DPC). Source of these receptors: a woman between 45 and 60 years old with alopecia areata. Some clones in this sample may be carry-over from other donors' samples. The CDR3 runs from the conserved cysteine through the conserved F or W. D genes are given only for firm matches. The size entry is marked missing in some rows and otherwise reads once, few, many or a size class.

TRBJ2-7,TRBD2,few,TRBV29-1,CSVALAGRYEQYF,TGCAGCGTCGCACTAGCGGGAAGATACGAGCAGTACTTC
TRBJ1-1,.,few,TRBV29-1,CSVVENTEAFF,TGCAGCGTTGTGGAAAACACTGAAGCTTTCTTT
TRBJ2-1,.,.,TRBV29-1,CSVVFYSNEQFF,TGCAGCGTCGTTTTTTACTCCAATGAGCAGTTCTTC
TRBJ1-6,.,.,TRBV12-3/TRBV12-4,CASSLRGSGNSPLHF,TGTGCCAGCAGTTTACGGGGGTCGGGTAATTCACCCCTCCACTTT
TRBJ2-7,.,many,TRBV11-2,CASSLSRRAYEQYF,TGTGCCAGCAGCTTAAGTCGGAGGGCCTACGAGCAGTACTTC
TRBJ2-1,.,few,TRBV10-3,CAISEIGNEQFF,TGTGCCATCAGTGAGATCGGTAATGAGCAGTTCTTC
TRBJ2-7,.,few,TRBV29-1,CSVAQGPAYEQYF,TGCAGCGTTGCCCAGGGACCAGCCTACGAGCAGTACTTC
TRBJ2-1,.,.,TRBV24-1,CATSDPRTGPNEQFF,TGTGCCACCAGTGACCCCCGGACCGGACCCAATGAGCAGTTCTTC
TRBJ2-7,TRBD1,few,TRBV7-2,CASSSTETGRKYEQYF,TGTGCCAGCAGCTCCACAGAGACAGGGAGAAAGTACGAGCAGTACTTC
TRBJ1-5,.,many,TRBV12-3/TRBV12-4,CASSLAAGGGQPQHF,TGTGCCAGCAGTTTAGCCGCCGGAGGTGGTCAGCCCCAGCATTTT
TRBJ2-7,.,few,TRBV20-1,CSASPTPSYEQYF,TGCAGTGCCAGTCCAACACCCTCCTACGAGCAGTACTTC
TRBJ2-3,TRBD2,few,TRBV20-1,CSARPSGSTDTQYF,TGCAGTGCCCGGCCTAGCGGGAGCACAGATACGCAGTATTTT
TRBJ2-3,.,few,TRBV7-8,CASRPETEGTKVRTDTQYF,TGTGCCAGCAGACCGGAAACCGAAGGCACGAAGGTTCGCACAGATACGCAGTATTTT
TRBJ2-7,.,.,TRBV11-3,CASSLDPASEQYF,TGTGCCAGCAGCTTAGATCCCGCAAGCGAGCAGTACTTC
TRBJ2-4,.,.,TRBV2,CASNQDGGGNIQYF,TGTGCCAGCAACCAGGACGGAGGGGGAAACATTCAGTACTTC
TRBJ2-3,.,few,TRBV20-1,CSAYRTDTQYF,TGCAGTGCTTATCGAACAGATACGCAGTATTTT